This T cell receptor (beta chain) was sequenced during a study of CD8+CD57+ T cells in acquired aplastic anemia. Looking at the study overall: Recorded DNA amounts for sorted CD4+ and CD8+ cells had an average of around 3.4 ug. General study findings and limits: Overlap between patients and controls comprised about 28 CD8+ CDR3 sequences.

With respect to this clonotype: The antigen remains unidentified. Sequence at one end of the junction differs from germline and may be a read error.

Germline CDR1 MNHEY, CDR2 SVGEGT. The CDR3 runs 18 residues. The template for TCR beta VDJ and CDR3 sequence profiling was genomic DNA. TCRdb used MiXCR to reprocess the reads, holding one entry per CDR3 protein. The table lists about 190,000 distinct CDR3 sequences, just under 50% of them singletons. Sequencing was done on patients that had shown CD8+CD57+ cell expansion by flow cytometry. The sample consisted of sorted CD4+, CD8+, or CD8+CD57+ T cells (not recorded which) from PBMCs. This clonotype originated in a human donor with aplastic anemia. V is TRBV6-2 or TRBV6-3 and J is TRBJ2-1, with TRBD2 matching over 8 bases. CDR3 nucleotides: TGTGCCATCAGTTACTCCAGGCTCTCAAGCGGGAGTAGGTATGAGCAGTTCTTC. As protein: CAISYSRLSSGSRYEQFF.